Detailed here is one T cell receptor (beta chain). The antigen is unknown. The sample originates from a study of siplizumab effects on memory and regulatory T cells. Regarding the study as a whole: Controls showed an average of roughly 25% Treg-derived mappable alloreactive CD4+ clones, while siplizumab showed around 70%. An assignable phenotype, naive or memory, was missing from roughly 77-94% of proliferating CD4+ or CD8+ clones. Naive T cells, seemingly more diverse than memory cells, seemed major alloresponse contributors.

Measured with immunoSEQ multiplex PCR; TCRdb has only the in-frame clones, and not every one. The sample consists of about 100,000 clones, about 91% of them appearing once. Sequenced material: Tregs sorted from blood. The clonotype comes from a human donor in good health.

The CDR3 region has the DNA TGTGCCAGCTCAAGTAGCGGGAGGGCCGGAGAGCAGTTCTTC. The encoded protein is CASSSSGRAGEQFF. This chain links TRBV18 with TRBJ2-1; 11 bases are a match to TRBD2. Germline trimming cut 5 bases from V and 10 bases from J; bases unmatched to any gene: 7. The CDR3 is made up of 14 amino acids. From germline, CDR1 is KGHSH and CDR2 LQKENI. Full variable domain (outside the CDR3, taken from reference TRBV18 and TRBJ2-1): NAGVMQNPRHLVRRRGQEARLRCSPMKGHSHVYWYRQLPEEGLKFMVYLQKENIIDESGMPKERFSAEFPKEGPSILRIQQVVRGDSAAYFCASSSSGRAGEQFFGPGTRLTVL.